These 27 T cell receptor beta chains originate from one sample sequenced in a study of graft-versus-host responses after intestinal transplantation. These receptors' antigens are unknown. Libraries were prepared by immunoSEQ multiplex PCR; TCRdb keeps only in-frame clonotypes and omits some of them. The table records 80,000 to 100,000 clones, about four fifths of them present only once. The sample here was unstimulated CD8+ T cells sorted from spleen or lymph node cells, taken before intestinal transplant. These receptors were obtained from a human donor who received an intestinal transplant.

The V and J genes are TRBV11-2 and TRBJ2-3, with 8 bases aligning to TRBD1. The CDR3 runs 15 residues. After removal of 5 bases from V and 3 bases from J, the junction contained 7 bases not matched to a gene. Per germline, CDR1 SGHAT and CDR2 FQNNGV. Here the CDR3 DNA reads TGTGCCAGCAGCCCCAGGGGGCTCGAGACAGATACGCAGTATTTT. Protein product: CASSPRGLETDTQYF.

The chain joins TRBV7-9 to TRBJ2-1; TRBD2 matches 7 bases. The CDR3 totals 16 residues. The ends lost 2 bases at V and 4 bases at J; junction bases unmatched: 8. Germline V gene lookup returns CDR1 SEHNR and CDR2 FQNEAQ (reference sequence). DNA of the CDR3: TGTGCCAGCAGCTTAACGGCGGGAGTGGAATACAATGAGCAGTTCTTC. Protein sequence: CASSLTAGVEYNEQFF.

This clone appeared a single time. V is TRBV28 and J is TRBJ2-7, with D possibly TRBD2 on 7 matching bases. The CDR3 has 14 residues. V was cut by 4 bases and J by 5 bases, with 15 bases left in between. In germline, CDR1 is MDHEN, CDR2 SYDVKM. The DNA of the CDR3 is TGTGCCAGCAGTTGGGGGGGCGCGCTCGACGAGCAGTACTTC. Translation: CASSWGGALDEQYF.

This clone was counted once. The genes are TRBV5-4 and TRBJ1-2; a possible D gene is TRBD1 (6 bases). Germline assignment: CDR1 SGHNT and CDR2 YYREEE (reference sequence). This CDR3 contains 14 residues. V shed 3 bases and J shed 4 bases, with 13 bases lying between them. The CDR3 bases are TGTGCCAGCAGCTGGGAACAGGGTAGCTATGGCTACACCTTC. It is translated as CASSWEQGSYGYTF.

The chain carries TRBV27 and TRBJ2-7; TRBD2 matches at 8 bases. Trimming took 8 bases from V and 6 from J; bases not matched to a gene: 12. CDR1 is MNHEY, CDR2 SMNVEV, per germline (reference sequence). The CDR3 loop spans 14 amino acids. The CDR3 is CASYSPGGPGEQYF. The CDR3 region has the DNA TGTGCCAGCTATTCGCCGGGAGGGCCGGGCGAGCAGTACTTC.

This chain's CDR3 is CASSEWSVSYNEQFF. The DNA for the CDR3 is TGTGCCAGCAGTGAATGGTCAGTCTCCTACAATGAGCAGTTCTTC. This chain joins TRBV2 and TRBJ2-1; D call uncertain. Germline V CDR1 and CDR2: SNHLY, FYNNEI. Trimming removed 2 bases at V and 0 bases at J, with 8 bases between. The CDR3 extends over 15 amino acids.

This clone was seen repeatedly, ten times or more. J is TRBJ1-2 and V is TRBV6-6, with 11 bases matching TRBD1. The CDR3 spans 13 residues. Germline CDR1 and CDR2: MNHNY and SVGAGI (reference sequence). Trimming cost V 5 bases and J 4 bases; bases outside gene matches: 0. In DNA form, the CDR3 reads TGTGCCAGCAGTGGGACAGGGGGCTATGGCTACACCTTC. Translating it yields CASSGTGGYGYTF.

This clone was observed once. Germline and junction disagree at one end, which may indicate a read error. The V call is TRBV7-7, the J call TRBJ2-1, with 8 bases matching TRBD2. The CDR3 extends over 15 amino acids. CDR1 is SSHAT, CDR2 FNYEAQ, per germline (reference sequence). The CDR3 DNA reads TGTGCTAGCAGCCCCCGGACTAGCAGCTACAATGAGCAGTTCTTC. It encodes CASSPRTSSYNEQFF.

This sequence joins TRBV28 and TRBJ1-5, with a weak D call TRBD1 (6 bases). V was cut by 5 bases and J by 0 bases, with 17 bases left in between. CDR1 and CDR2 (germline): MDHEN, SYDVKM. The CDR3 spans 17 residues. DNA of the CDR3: TGTGCCAGCAGTCAAGATCGAGCGGGGGCTAGCAATCAGCCCCAGCATTTT. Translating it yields CASSQDRAGASNQPQHF.

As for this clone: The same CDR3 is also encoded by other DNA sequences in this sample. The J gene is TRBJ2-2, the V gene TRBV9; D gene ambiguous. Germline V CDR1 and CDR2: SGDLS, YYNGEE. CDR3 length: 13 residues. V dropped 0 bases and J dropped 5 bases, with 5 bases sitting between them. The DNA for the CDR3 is TGTGCCAGCAGCGTAGGCGGTACCGGGGAGCTGTTTTTT. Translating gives CASSVGGTGELFF. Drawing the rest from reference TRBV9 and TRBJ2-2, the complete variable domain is DSGVTQTPKHLITATGQRVTLRCSPRSGDLSVYWYQQSLDQGLQFLIQYYNGEERAKGNILERFSAQQFPDLHSELNLSSLELGDSALYFCASSVGGTGELFFGEGSRLTVL.

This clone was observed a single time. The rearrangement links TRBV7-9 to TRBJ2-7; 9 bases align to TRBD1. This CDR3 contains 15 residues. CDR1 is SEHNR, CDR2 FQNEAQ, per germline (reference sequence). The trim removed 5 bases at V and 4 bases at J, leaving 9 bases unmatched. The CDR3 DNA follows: TGTGCCAGCAGCCGGGGGGACAGGGCCTTGTACGAGCAGTACTTC. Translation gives CASSRGDRALYEQYF.

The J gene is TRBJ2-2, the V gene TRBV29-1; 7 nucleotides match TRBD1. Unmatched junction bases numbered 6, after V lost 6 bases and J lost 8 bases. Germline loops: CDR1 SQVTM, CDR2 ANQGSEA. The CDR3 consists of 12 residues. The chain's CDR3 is CSVLQGPGELFF. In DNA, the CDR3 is TGCAGCGTCCTACAGGGGCCGGGGGAGCTGTTTTTT.

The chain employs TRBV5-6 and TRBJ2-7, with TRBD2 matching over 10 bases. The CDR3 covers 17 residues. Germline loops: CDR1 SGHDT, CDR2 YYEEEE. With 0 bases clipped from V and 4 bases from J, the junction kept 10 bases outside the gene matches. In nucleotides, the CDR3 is TGTGCCAGCAGCTTGGGTCTAGCGGGGGATTCCTGGTACGAGCAGTACTTC. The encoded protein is CASSLGLAGDSWYEQYF.

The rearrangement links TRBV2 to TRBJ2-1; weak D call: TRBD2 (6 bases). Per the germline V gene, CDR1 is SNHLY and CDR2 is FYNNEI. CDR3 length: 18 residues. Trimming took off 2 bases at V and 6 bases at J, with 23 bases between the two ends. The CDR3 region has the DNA TGTGCCAGCAGTGAACCCTTAGATAAGGGAGGCCGCATCAATGAGCAGTTCTTC. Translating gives CASSEPLDKGGRINEQFF.

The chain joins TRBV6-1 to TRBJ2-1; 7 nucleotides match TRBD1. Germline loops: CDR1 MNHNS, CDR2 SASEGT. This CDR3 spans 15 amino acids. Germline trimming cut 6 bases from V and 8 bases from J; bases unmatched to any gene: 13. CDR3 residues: CASRPSGQFDHEQFF. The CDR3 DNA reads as TGTGCCAGCAGGCCCTCGGGACAGTTCGACCATGAGCAGTTCTTC.

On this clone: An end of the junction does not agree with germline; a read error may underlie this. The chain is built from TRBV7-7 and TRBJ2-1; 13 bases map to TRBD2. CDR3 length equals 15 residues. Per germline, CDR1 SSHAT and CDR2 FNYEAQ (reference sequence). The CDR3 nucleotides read TGTGCTAGCAGCAGACTAGCGGGAGGATACAATGAGCAGTTCTTC. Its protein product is CASSRLAGGYNEQFF.

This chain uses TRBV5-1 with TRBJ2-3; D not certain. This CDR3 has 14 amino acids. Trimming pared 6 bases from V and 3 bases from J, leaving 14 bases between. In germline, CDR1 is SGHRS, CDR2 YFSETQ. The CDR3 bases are TGCGCCAGCACCCCCGGGCTAGGTACAGATACGCAGTATTTT. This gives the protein CASTPGLGTDTQYF.

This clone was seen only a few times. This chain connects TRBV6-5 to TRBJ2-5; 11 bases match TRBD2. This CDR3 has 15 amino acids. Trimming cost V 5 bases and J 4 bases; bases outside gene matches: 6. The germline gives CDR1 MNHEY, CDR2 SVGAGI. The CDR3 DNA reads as TGTGCCAGCAGTCAGACTAGCGGGACCATAGAGACCCAGTACTTC. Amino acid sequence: CASSQTSGTIETQYF.

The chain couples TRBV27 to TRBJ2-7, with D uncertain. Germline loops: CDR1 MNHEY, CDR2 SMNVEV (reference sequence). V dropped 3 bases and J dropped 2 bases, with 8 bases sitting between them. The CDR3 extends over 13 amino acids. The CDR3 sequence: CASSLTETYEQYF. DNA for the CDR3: TGTGCCAGCAGTTTGACGGAAACCTACGAGCAGTACTTC.

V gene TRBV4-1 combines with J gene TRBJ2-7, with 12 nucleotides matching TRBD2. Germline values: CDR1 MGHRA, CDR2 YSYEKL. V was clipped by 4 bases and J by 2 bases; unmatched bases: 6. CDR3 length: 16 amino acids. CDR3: CASSPRLAGAAYEQYF. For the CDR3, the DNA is TGCGCCAGCAGCCCCCGACTAGCGGGGGCCGCCTACGAGCAGTACTTC.

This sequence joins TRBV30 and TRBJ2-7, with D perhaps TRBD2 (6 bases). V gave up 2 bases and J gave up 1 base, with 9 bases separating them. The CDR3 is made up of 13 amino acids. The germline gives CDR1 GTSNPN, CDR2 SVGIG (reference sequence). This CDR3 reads CAWSLSGSYEQYF. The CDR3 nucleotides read TGTGCCTGGAGTTTAAGCGGGTCCTACGAGCAGTACTTC.

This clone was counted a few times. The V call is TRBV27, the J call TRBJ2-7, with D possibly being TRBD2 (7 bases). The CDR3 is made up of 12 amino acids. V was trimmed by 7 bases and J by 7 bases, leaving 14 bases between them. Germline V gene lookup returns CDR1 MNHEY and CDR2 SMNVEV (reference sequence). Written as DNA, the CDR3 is TGTGCCAGCATGGGGGGGGCGGGAGAGCAGTACTTC. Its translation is CASMGGAGEQYF.

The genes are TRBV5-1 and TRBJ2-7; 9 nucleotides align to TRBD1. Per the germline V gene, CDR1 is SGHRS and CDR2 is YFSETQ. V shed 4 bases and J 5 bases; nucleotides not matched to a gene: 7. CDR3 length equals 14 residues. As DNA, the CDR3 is TGCGCCAGCAGCACCCGGGACAGGGAAAACGAGCAGTACTTC. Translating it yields CASSTRDRENEQYF.

The CDR3 loop reads CSVGTSGSPDTQYF. The CDR3 DNA follows: TGCAGCGTTGGTACTAGCGGGAGCCCAGATACGCAGTATTTT. This sequence joins TRBV29-1 and TRBJ2-3, with 11 positions matching TRBD2. J lost 4 bases, V lost 4 bases, and 4 bases had no gene match. The CDR3 loop spans 14 amino acids. The germline V gene has CDR1 SQVTM and CDR2 ANQGSEA.

CDR3 loop: CASRGQGNTEAFF. The CDR3 DNA reads as TGCGCCAGCAGGGGACAGGGGAACACTGAAGCTTTCTTT. The chain uses TRBV4-1 and TRBJ1-1, with TRBD1 matching 9 bases. The CDR3 is made up of 13 amino acids. Germline values: CDR1 MGHRA, CDR2 YSYEKL. Unmatched junction bases numbered 0, after V lost 6 bases and J lost 1 base.

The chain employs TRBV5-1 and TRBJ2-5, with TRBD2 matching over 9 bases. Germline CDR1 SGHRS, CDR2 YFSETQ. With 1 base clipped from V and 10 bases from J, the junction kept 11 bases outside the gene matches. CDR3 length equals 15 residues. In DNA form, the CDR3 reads TGCGCCAGCAGCTTGTGGACTAGCGCCTATTCTTTCCAGTACTTC. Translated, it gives CASSLWTSAYSFQYF.

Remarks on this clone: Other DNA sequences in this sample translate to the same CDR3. The CDR3 DNA sequence: TGTGCCAGCAGCGTAGTAGCGGGGGGGACAGATACGCAGTATTTT. It codes for CASSVVAGGTDTQYF. The chain joins TRBV9 to TRBJ2-3; 11 bases fit TRBD2. V lost 0 bases, J lost 3 bases, and 0 bases stayed unmatched. This CDR3 has 15 residues. Germline assignment: CDR1 SGDLS and CDR2 YYNGEE.